This TCR beta chain was identified during a study of T cell responses to AZD1222 COVID-19 vaccine. Generated by immunoSEQ multiplex PCR, the TCRdb table keeps only in-frame clones and is missing some. The sample holds about 190,000 clones, approximately 94% seen once. Notes on the study in general: The sample set comprised mostly white British donors with more females, and clonal diversity was possibly underestimated. Close to half of all spike-specific TCRs reportedly target regions of the variants that are unmutated. Seropositivity was recorded at baseline in only 6 or 7 AZD1222 recipients. CD4 TCRs associated with vaccination spanned spike, dominating at 160-218 and 743-854.

The germline gives CDR1 LGHDT, CDR2 YNNKEL (reference sequence). The length of the CDR3 is 11 residues. Trimming at V came to 6 bases and at J to 5 bases, leaving 0 bases not matched to a gene. A note on this clone: The antigen remains undetermined.

The sequence was collected from an adult who received the MenACWY meningococcal vaccine as a control. J is TRBJ1-1 and V is TRBV3-1 (or the pseudogene TRBV3-2), with 7 bases aligning to TRBD1. The sequenced sample was peripheral blood, obtained 28 days after the second dose of the MenACWY control vaccine. The CDR3 reads CASRQGTEAFF. As DNA, the CDR3 is TGTGCCAGCAGACAGGGGACTGAAGCTTTCTTT.